The source of this T cell receptor (beta chain) is a study of T cell responses to AZD1222 COVID-19 vaccine. Generated by immunoSEQ multiplex PCR, the TCRdb table keeps only in-frame clones and is missing some. The sample carries roughly 130,000 clones, around 83% recorded once. This TCR derives from an adult in good health. The starting material was peripheral blood, obtained on day 0 of AZD1222 vaccination.

The CDR3 DNA is TGTGCCAGCACCAGGGACGGGGTCAATCAGCCCCAGCATTTT. It yields the protein CASTRDGVNQPQHF. The chain carries TRBV28 and TRBJ1-5; maybe TRBD1 (5 bases). This CDR3 comprises 14 residues. Looked up from germline, CDR1 is MDHEN and CDR2 is SYDVKM. V lost 7 bases and J 3 bases, leaving 13 bases between the germline ends.